The sample holds a few counts of the clone carrying this T cell receptor beta chain. What it recognizes is unknown. The data are from a study of OX40 agonist ivuxolimab in advanced cancers. Whole-study context: Dose-escalation cases comprised hepatocellular carcinoma, melanoma, renal cell or head and neck cancer. Points from the study as a whole: Nonresponders included some who also had low normalized T-cell clonal expansion. Averaged across samples, CD8+ T cells carried more expanded clones than CD4+ did.

CDR3 size: 13 residues. Germline CDR1 SGHTA, CDR2 FQGNSA. V was shortened by 5 bases and J by 1 base, with 8 bases between the two germline ends. The table came from immunoSEQ multiplex PCR; TCRdb's copy has only in-frame clones and leaves some out. In the table there are approximately 71,000 clones, roughly four fifths of which are singletons. Exclusion of a patient followed from autoimmune disease history or systemic immunosuppression. The sequenced sample was CD4+ or CD8+ T cells sorted from blood, obtained in a trial of the OX40 agonist ivuxolimab. The origin of this receptor is an adult with an advanced solid tumor such as melanoma, head and neck, liver or kidney cancer. V and J are TRBV7-2 and TRBJ1-1, with unresolved D. The CDR3 is CASSLGRNTEAFF. In DNA, the CDR3 is TGTGCCAGCAGCCTAGGACGGAACACTGAAGCTTTCTTT.